These T cell receptor beta chains were read from a single sample in a study of Ad26.COV2.S vaccination and SARS-CoV-2 variants. Produced via immunoSEQ multiplex PCR; TCRdb's table is partial and in-frame only. The sample includes over 400,000 clones, less than 95% of them seen just once. This sample comprised peripheral blood, obtained in a trial of Ad26.COV2.S vaccine versus placebo. The receptors shown here come from a person aged 18-60 years who received the Ad26.COV2.S COVID-19 vaccine or a placebo. Both conserved end residues are part of each CDR3. A D gene is named only where the DNA matches it firmly. Size is stated for part of the rows, as once, few or many counts, or as a class when the clone is expanded.

j_call | v_call | clone_size | d_call | cdr3_nt | cdr3_aa
TRBJ1-4 | TRBV5-1 | - | TRBD1 | TGCGCCAGCAGCCCTCGGACAGGAGGGAGAAAACTGTTTTTT | CASSPRTGGRKLFF
TRBJ2-7 | TRBV19 | - | TRBD1 | TGTGCCAGTAGTCCAGGACAGGGGGCCTACGAGCAGTACTTC | CASSPGQGAYEQYF
TRBJ2-7 | TRBV29-1 | once | TRBD2 | TGCAGCGCCGATTCTAGCGGGAGCAACGAGCAGTACTTC | CSADSSGSNEQYF
TRBJ1-1 | TRBV7-8 | - | TRBD1 | TGTGCCAGCAGCAGCCGCGGACAGGGGGCTTTAGACACTGAAGCTTTCTTT | CASSSRGQGALDTEAFF
TRBJ2-6 | TRBV5-4 | - | TRBD2 | TGTGCCAGCAGCCCGACTAGCTATGGGGCCAACGTCCTGACTTTC | CASSPTSYGANVLTF
TRBJ2-2 | TRBV4-1 | - | - | TGCGCCACCCGAGGAGGTGAGAACACCGGGGAGCTGTTTTTT | CATRGGENTGELFF
TRBJ2-3 | TRBV12-3/TRBV12-4 | - | - | TGTGCCAGCAGAAAGACCGGGGTAGATACGCAGTATTTT | CASRKTGVDTQYF
TRBJ2-3 | TRBV9 | - | - | TGTGCCAGCAGCGTAGTAGCGAGGGGCCTGGATACGCAGTATTTT | CASSVVARGLDTQYF
TRBJ2-2 | TRBV5-1 | once | TRBD1 | TGCGCCAGCAGCTTGCCGGGGCAGGGGGACACCGGGGAGCTGTTTTTT | CASSLPGQGDTGELFF
TRBJ2-5 | TRBV9 | - | TRBD2 | TGTGCCAGCAGCGTAGCGGGTAGCGGGAGCTTGACCCAGTACTTC | CASSVAGSGSLTQYF
TRBJ2-1 | TRBV21-1 | - | - | TGTGCCAGCAGCCAACAGGGGTCCGGGGATGAGCAGTTCTTC | CASSQQGSGDEQFF
TRBJ2-1 | TRBV7-2 | - | TRBD1 | TGTGCCAGCAGCCAAGGACAGGACCGCTACAATGAGCAGTTCTTC | CASSQGQDRYNEQFF
TRBJ1-2 | TRBV6-2/TRBV6-3 | - | TRBD1 | TGTGCCAGCAGTTCCAACATGGGACAGATCTACGGCTACACCTTC | CASSSNMGQIYGYTF
TRBJ2-1 | TRBV2 | - | - | TGTGCCAGCAGTGAAGAGAATTACAATGAGCAGTTCTTC | CASSEENYNEQFF
TRBJ2-1 | TRBV18 | - | - | TGTGCCAGCTCACCAGGGTCTGGAACGGGAGTGGATGAGCAGTTCTTC | CASSPGSGTGVDEQFF
TRBJ2-1 | TRBV12-5 | - | - | TGTGCTAGTGGTTTGTTGAGGGAGAACGGGGGTGAGCAGTTCTTC | CASGLLRENGGEQFF
TRBJ2-2 | TRBV11-2 | - | TRBD2 | TGTGCCAGCAGCAATCTAGCGGGTTCGAACACCGGGGAGCTGTTTTTT | CASSNLAGSNTGELFF
TRBJ2-7 | TRBV27 | - | TRBD2 | TGTGCCAGCAGCGGTTTCGGGGGGACGGCCCCCGAGCAGTACTTC | CASSGFGGTAPEQYF
TRBJ2-3 | TRBV18 | few | - | TGTGCCAGCTCACGAAGTCCTACAGGGACTTACCCAGATACGCAGTATTTT | CASSRSPTGTYPDTQYF
TRBJ1-2 | TRBV5-3 | - | - | TGTGCCAGCCCCCTACCCCCAGGGAAATACTATGGCTACACCTTC | CASPLPPGKYYGYTF
TRBJ2-7 | TRBV28 | - | - | TGTGCCAGCAGTTTACCTGACTACTACGAGCAGTACTTC | CASSLPDYYEQYF
TRBJ2-3 | TRBV7-9 | - | TRBD1 | TGTGCCAGCAGCTCTACTGGGACAGTTAGCACAGATACGCAGTATTTT | CASSSTGTVSTDTQYF
TRBJ2-5 | TRBV28 | - | TRBD2 | TGTGCCAGCAGTTTTCCAACACTAGCGGGGAGGGAGACCCAGTACTTC | CASSFPTLAGRETQYF
TRBJ2-2 | TRBV27 | - | TRBD2 | TGTGCCAGCAGCACACTAGCGGGAGTAAACACCGGGGAGCTGTTTTTT | CASSTLAGVNTGELFF
TRBJ2-5 | TRBV28 | - | - | TGTGCCAGCAGTTTGGTAGGGGCAATGGAGACCCAGTACTTC | CASSLVGAMETQYF
TRBJ1-4 | TRBV2 | - | - | TGTGCCAGCAGTGGTCTCCGGGGGGAAAAACTGTTTTTT | CASSGLRGEKLFF
TRBJ2-1 | TRBV7-2 | - | TRBD2 | TGTGCCAGCAGCCGGAGCGGGAGCTATGGCAATGAGCAGTTCTTC | CASSRSGSYGNEQFF
TRBJ2-2 | TRBV7-9 | - | - | TGTGCCAGCAGCTTAGTTCTGGGCCCCGGGGAGCTGTTTTTT | CASSLVLGPGELFF
TRBJ2-7 | TRBV5-8 | - | TRBD1 | TGTGCCAGCAGCTTGAGGGGACAGGGGGCCTACGAGCAGTACTTC | CASSLRGQGAYEQYF
TRBJ2-1 | TRBV7-8 | once | TRBD2 | TGTGCCAGCAGCACCCCTGGGGTGGGACTAGCGGCCTACAATGAGCAGTTCTTC | CASSTPGVGLAAYNEQFF
TRBJ2-5 | TRBV19 | - | - | TGTGCCAGTAGTAGCGGGACAGCCGCTCAAGAGACCCAGTACTTC | CASSSGTAAQETQYF
TRBJ2-3 | TRBV5-1 | - | TRBD2 | TGCGCCAGCAGCTTGGGCCAGGGACTAGAGGATGGGTATTTT | CASSLGQGLEDGYF
TRBJ1-5 | TRBV12-5 | - | - | TGTGCTAGTGGTAATGACAGAGGCAATCAGCCCCAGCATTTT | CASGNDRGNQPQHF
TRBJ2-5 | TRBV5-6 | once | TRBD2 | TGTGCCAGCAGCTCGGGACTAGCGGGAGGGCCGGAGACCCAGTACTTC | CASSSGLAGGPETQYF
TRBJ2-7 | TRBV18 | - | - | TGTGCCAGCTCACTTGTGACCCGGGTTGGGGGTTACGAGCAGTACTTC | CASSLVTRVGGYEQYF
TRBJ2-3 | TRBV19 | - | - | TGTGCCAGTAGTAACCTAGGGGCGCTTGGAGATACGCAGTATTTT | CASSNLGALGDTQYF
TRBJ2-7 | TRBV5-5 | - | - | TGTGCCAGCGGGAGGGACACGATGTACGAGCAGTACTTC | CASGRDTMYEQYF
TRBJ2-3 | TRBV7-9 | - | TRBD2 | TGTGCCAGCAGCTTAACCCGCGTTGGCGGGGGTAAGAATACGCAGTATTTT | CASSLTRVGGGKNTQYF
TRBJ2-5 | TRBV18 | - | - | TGTGCCAGCTCACCCTTAGGCTGGGAGACCCAGTACTTC | CASSPLGWETQYF
TRBJ2-6 | TRBV28 | - | - | TGTGCCAGCAGTTTATGGATGAATTCTGGGGCCAACGTCCTGACTTTC | CASSLWMNSGANVLTF
TRBJ2-1 | TRBV2 | - | - | TGTGCCAGCAGTGTCCGGGATTCCTACAATGAGCAGTTCTTC | CASSVRDSYNEQFF
TRBJ2-7 | TRBV5-6 | - | TRBD2 | TGTGCCAGCAGCTTGGCTCCCGGGACTAGCGGGAGGGACCTCTACGAGCAGTACTTC | CASSLAPGTSGRDLYEQYF
TRBJ2-3 | TRBV6-1 | few | TRBD1 | TGTGCCAGCAGTGAAGCGACAGGGGGCGCATCAGATACGCAGTATTTT | CASSEATGGASDTQYF
TRBJ2-1 | TRBV19 | - | - | TGTGCCAGTAGACTAGGCGGGACGAATGAGCAGTTCTTC | CASRLGGTNEQFF